The TCR beta chain under discussion was sequenced for a study of identical twins. Overall study results and limits: Models underpredicted monozygotic twin sharing of out-of-frame TCR alpha.

Germline-derived CDR1 and CDR2 are KGHSH and LQKENI. This CDR3 contains 17 residues. MiXCR, run by TCRdb on the 5' RACE reads, gives a single entry per CDR3 protein. Found here are about 210,000 distinct CDR3 sequences, 9.4% of them singletons; the top ten hold around 5%. In this sample, this clonotype turned up a few times. Its antigen remains unidentified. A read error may produce the germline difference seen at one junction end. The genes are TRBV18 and TRBJ2-1; D remains ambiguous. Sequences were obtained from memory (CD45RO+) T cells sorted from blood. This receptor was taken from a woman between 18 and 29 years old in good health. CDR3 bases: TGTGCCAGCTCACCAGCCAGGACCACTGCTTCCTTCAATGAGCAGTTCTTC. Its protein is CASSPARTTASFNEQFF.